This T cell receptor (beta chain) was recorded in a study of glioma-infiltrating T cells after dendritic cell vaccination. Study findings and constraints: Few patients contributed both blood and tumor specimens. Longer survival after dendritic cell vaccination followed higher pretreatment TIL content.

Specified time point: after dendritic cell vaccination, including at tumor progression/relapse. Assay: immunoSEQ multiplex PCR; the TCRdb copy retains only in-frame clones and omits some. The sample has roughly 100,000 clones, around four fifths seen once; the top ten hold roughly 6.8%. The germline CDR1 and CDR2 sequences are SGDLS and YYNGEE. The CDR3 extends over 14 amino acids. V was trimmed by 4 bases and J by 4 bases, leaving 14 bases between them. Comments on this clone: What it binds is unknown.

The TCR was taken from a human donor with glioblastoma. The V call is TRBV9, the J call TRBJ1-2, with D hard to call. Material: blood, obtained after dendritic cell vaccination. The CDR3 DNA reads TGTGCCAGCAGCCCAGAGGGAGATACCTATGGCTACACCTTC. Protein: CASSPEGDTYGYTF.